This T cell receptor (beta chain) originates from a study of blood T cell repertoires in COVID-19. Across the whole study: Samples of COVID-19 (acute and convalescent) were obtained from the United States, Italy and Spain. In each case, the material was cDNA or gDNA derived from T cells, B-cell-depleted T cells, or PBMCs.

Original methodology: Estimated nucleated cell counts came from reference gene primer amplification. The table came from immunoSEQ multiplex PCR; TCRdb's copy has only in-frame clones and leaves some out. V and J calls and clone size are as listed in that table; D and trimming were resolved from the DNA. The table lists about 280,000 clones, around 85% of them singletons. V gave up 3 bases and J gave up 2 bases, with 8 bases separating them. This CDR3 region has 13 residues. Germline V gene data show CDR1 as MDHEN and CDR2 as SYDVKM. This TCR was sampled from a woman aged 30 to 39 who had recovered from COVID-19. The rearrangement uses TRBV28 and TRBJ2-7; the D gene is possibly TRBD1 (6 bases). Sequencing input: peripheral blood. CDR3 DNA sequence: TGTGCCAGCAGTTTGCAGGGGACCTACGAGCAGTACTTC. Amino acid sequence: CASSLQGTYEQYF.